Below are 24 T cell receptor beta chains sequenced from a single sample in a study of blood T cell repertoires in COVID-19 (dated by TCRdb to about 2020). Libraries were prepared through the immunoSEQ multiplex PCR assay. In its TCRdb copy, this immuneACCESS table keeps in-frame sequences only and misses some clones. Where compared with another copy, unresolved V genes explain less than half of these, and the others have no known cause. In all, the sample holds 90,000 to 95,000 clones, and around 88% of those were seen once. Of the sample, around 8.1% falls within the top ten clones. The sequenced material came from peripheral blood. The receptors derive from a woman in her 70s with acute or convalescent COVID-19.

The chain uses TRBV5-4 and TRBJ1-2, with D possibly being TRBD1 (6 bases). Germline values: CDR1 SGHNT, CDR2 YYREEE (reference sequence). CDR3 length: 15 residues. The V end lost 4 bases, the J end lost 4 bases, and 17 bases lay between the germline ends. CDR3 loop: CASSHRTDWTYGYTF. CDR3 sequence (DNA): TGTGCCAGCAGCCACAGGACAGACTGGACCTATGGCTACACCTTC.

The gene calls are TRBV7-9 and TRBJ2-7, with TRBD1 matching 7 bases. Germline assignment: CDR1 SEHNR and CDR2 FQNEAQ (reference sequence). This CDR3 is built from 17 residues. With V trimmed by 4 bases and J by 2 bases, 14 bases remained unmatched. CDR3 nucleotides: TGTGCCAGCAGCTCAGGGGGACAGTCGAGTGAACCCTACGAGCAGTACTTC. Encoded protein: CASSSGGQSSEPYEQYF. Full variable domain (remainder filled in from reference TRBV7-9 and TRBJ2-7): DTGVSQNPRHKITKRGQNVTFRCDPISEHNRLYWYRQTLGQGPEFLTYFQNEAQLEKSRLLSDRFSAERPKGSFSTLEIQRTEQGDSAMYLCASSSGGQSSEPYEQYFGPGTRLTVT.

The chain couples TRBV12-3 or TRBV12-4 to TRBJ2-7; D is unresolved. The CDR3 covers 11 residues. V lost 6 bases and J lost 6, with 9 bases in between. The CDR3 loop reads CASRYSSEQYF. DNA for the CDR3: TGTGCCAGCAGGTATAGCTCCGAGCAGTACTTC.

V and J are TRBV27 and TRBJ1-4; 7 bases align to TRBD1. This CDR3 contains 15 residues. Unmatched junction bases numbered 9, after V lost 5 bases and J lost 6 bases. The germline V gene has CDR1 MNHEY and CDR2 SMNVEV (reference sequence). The CDR3 sequence: CASSTKGARDEKLFF. Written as DNA, the CDR3 is TGTGCCAGCAGTACGAAGGGGGCGCGGGATGAAAAACTGTTTTTT.

The V gene is TRBV7-8, the J gene TRBJ2-7, with 8 bases identical to TRBD2. The germline gives CDR1 SGHVS, CDR2 FQNEAQ. CDR3 size: 14 residues. With 5 bases clipped from V and 2 bases from J, the junction kept 5 bases outside the gene matches. For the CDR3, the DNA is TGTGCCAGCAGCCCCCTCGGGAGGGCCTACGAGCAGTACTTC. This sequence encodes CASSPLGRAYEQYF. Looking up the rest from reference TRBV7-8 and TRBJ2-7 gives the full variable domain: GAGVSQSPRYKVAKRGQDVALRCDPISGHVSLFWYQQALGQGPEFLTYFQNEAQLDKSGLPSDRFFAERPEGSVSTLKIQRTQQEDSAVYLCASSPLGRAYEQYFGPGTRLTVT.

V usage is TRBV10-2 and J usage is TRBJ2-1, with a tentative D call TRBD2 (6 bases). The CDR3 runs to 12 residues. V lost 4 bases to trimming and J lost 7 bases, with 8 bases between them. CDR1 and CDR2 (germline): WSHSY, SAAADI. In DNA, the CDR3 is TGCGCCAGCAGTGTAGGAGGGAATGAGCAGTTCTTC. Translated, it gives CASSVGGNEQFF.

This clone was counted once. CDR3 sequence: CASSPDRGRSGNTIYF. Written as DNA, the CDR3 is TGCGCCAGCAGCCCGGACAGGGGGCGTTCTGGAAACACCATATATTTT. The genes are TRBV5-1 and TRBJ1-3; 11 nucleotides line up with TRBD1. Looked up from germline, CDR1 is SGHRS and CDR2 is YFSETQ. V gave up 4 bases and J gave up 1 base; unmatched junction bases: 4. The CDR3 runs to 16 residues. Together with reference TRBV5-1 and TRBJ1-3, the CDR3 gives the full variable domain: KAGVTQTPRYLIKTRGQQVTLSCSPISGHRSVSWYQQTPGQGLQFLFEYFSETQRNKGNFPGRFSGRQFSNSRSEMNVSTLELGDSALYLCASSPDRGRSGNTIYFGEGSWLTVV.

V and J are TRBV11-2 and TRBJ2-7; TRBD1 matches at 7 bases. The CDR3 is made up of 14 amino acids. The germline CDR1 and CDR2 sequences are SGHAT and FQNNGV. V gave up 3 bases and J gave up 5 bases; unmatched junction bases: 7. CDR3 nucleotide sequence: TGTGCCAGCAGCTTGGTCAGGGGGATGGACGAGCAGTACTTC. This sequence encodes CASSLVRGMDEQYF.

The chain recombines TRBV2 with TRBJ2-7; TRBD1 aligns across 9 bases. CDR3 length: 16 residues. V lost 5 bases and J lost 3; bases outside the gene matches: 11. The germline V gene has CDR1 SNHLY and CDR2 FYNNEI. The CDR3 spells CASSPPGQGGNYEQYF. The CDR3 bases are TGTGCCAGCAGTCCCCCGGGACAGGGAGGTAACTACGAGCAGTACTTC.

The rearrangement links TRBV7-3 to TRBJ1-1, with a weak D call TRBD1 (6 bases). Germline V gene lookup returns CDR1 SGHTA and CDR2 FQGTGA. V shed 5 bases and J shed 1 base, with 8 bases lying between them. The CDR3 is 13 residues long. CDR3 sequence: CASSIGGNTEAFF. Written as DNA, the CDR3 is TGTGCCAGCAGCATAGGGGGGAACACTGAAGCTTTCTTT.

V and J are TRBV5-1 and TRBJ2-2; 10 bases align to TRBD2. CDR1 and CDR2 from the germline V gene are SGHRS and YFSETQ. V dropped 4 bases and J dropped 1; count of bases not matched to a gene: 10. This CDR3 spans 18 amino acids. CDR3 DNA: TGCGCCAGCAGCCTTGGTCTGATAGCGGGAGGGAACACCGGGGAGCTGTTTTTT. Encoded protein: CASSLGLIAGGNTGELFF.

This clone has a single count. The V call is TRBV5-1, the J call TRBJ2-5, with 7 bases identical to TRBD2. Germline CDR1 reads SGHRS; CDR2 reads YFSETQ. The CDR3 has 16 amino acids. With V trimmed by 0 bases and J by 2 bases, 7 bases remained unmatched. The CDR3 DNA follows: TGCGCCAGCAGCTTGGGGTCTAGCGGAGGACAAGAGACCCAGTACTTC. Translating gives CASSLGSSGGQETQYF.

The rearrangement uses TRBV18 and TRBJ1-2; 8 bases map to TRBD1. This CDR3 contains 14 residues. Germline V gene data show CDR1 as KGHSH and CDR2 as LQKENI. V lost 2 bases and J lost 5; bases outside the gene matches: 4. CDR3 coding DNA: TGTGCCAGCTCACCAGGACAGGGACCATATGGCTACACCTTC. This codes for CASSPGQGPYGYTF.

The chain is built from TRBV9 and TRBJ2-3; TRBD2 aligns across 9 bases. V shed 4 bases and J 0 bases; nucleotides not matched to a gene: 12. Germline-derived CDR1 and CDR2 are SGDLS and YYNGEE. The CDR3 runs to 18 residues. In DNA, the CDR3 is TGTGCCAGCAGCCCCCGGCGGAGCGGGGGGTCTAGCACAGATACGCAGTATTTT. This translates into CASSPRRSGGSSTDTQYF.

The gene calls are TRBV19 and TRBJ2-7; 9 positions match TRBD2. Per germline, CDR1 LNHDA and CDR2 SQIVND (reference sequence). V lost 5 bases, J lost 2 bases, and 7 bases stayed unmatched. The CDR3 runs 15 residues. The DNA of the CDR3 is TGTGCCAGTAGTCCCTGGGCTAGCGGGGCCTACGAGCAGTACTTC. Residues: CASSPWASGAYEQYF.

The rearrangement joins TRBV11-2 to TRBJ1-1, with 8 bases that match TRBD1. CDR1 and CDR2 from the germline V gene are SGHAT and FQNNGV. This CDR3 has 14 residues. The J segment lost 7 bases and the V segment lost 5 bases, leaving 9 bases of the junction unmatched. The CDR3 loop is CASSPIDRGGEAFF. The CDR3 nucleotides read TGTGCCAGCAGCCCAATCGACAGGGGAGGTGAAGCTTTCTTT.

The rearrangement uses TRBV7-3 and TRBJ1-6; D call uncertain. Deletions cut 3 bases from V and 7 bases from J, with 7 bases between. Germline loops: CDR1 SGHTA, CDR2 FQGTGA. This CDR3 contains 13 residues. The CDR3 DNA is TGTGCCAGCAGCTTGGGCCGGAATTCACCCCTCCACTTT. Translating gives CASSLGRNSPLHF.

The chain is built from TRBV7-3 and TRBJ1-6, with a possible D match to TRBD1 (5 bases). V dropped 5 bases and J dropped 6 bases, with 14 bases sitting between them. This CDR3 contains 15 residues. Per the germline V gene, CDR1 is SGHTA and CDR2 is FQGTGA. The CDR3: CASSPEAGRNSPLHF. CDR3 bases: TGTGCCAGCAGCCCCGAGGCAGGGCGTAATTCACCCCTCCACTTT.

This clone was seen a few times. V gene TRBV2 combines with J gene TRBJ2-2, with D uncertain. This CDR3 spans 13 amino acids. V lost 6 bases and J 6 bases, leaving 11 bases between the germline ends. CDR1 is SNHLY, CDR2 FYNNEI, per germline. The CDR3, as DNA: TGTGCCAGCAGCCCAGTATTCTCCGGGGAGCTGTTTTTT. As protein: CASSPVFSGELFF.

The chain has TRBV19 and TRBJ1-1, with a tentative D call TRBD1 (5 bases). Germline values: CDR1 LNHDA, CDR2 SQIVND (reference sequence). Between the trimmed V and J ends, which lost 4 bases and 0 bases, there was a span of 18 bases. The CDR3 contains 17 residues. CDR3 nucleotide sequence: TGTGCCAGTAGTACCTCCTACTCCCGGGGGTTGAACACTGAAGCTTTCTTT. Translating it yields CASSTSYSRGLNTEAFF.

The chain links TRBV6-6 to TRBJ1-1; 10 bases align to TRBD1. CDR3 size: 14 residues. V shed 6 bases, J shed 5 bases, and the junction held 6 bases outside the gene matches. Germline CDR1 is MNHNY and CDR2 is SVGAGI (reference sequence). The CDR3 is CASRETGGHTEAFF. CDR3 in DNA: TGTGCCAGCAGAGAGACAGGGGGCCATACTGAAGCTTTCTTT.

The chain has TRBV2 and TRBJ1-2, with a possible D match to TRBD1 (6 bases). Germline assignment: CDR1 SNHLY and CDR2 FYNNEI. Trimming removed 2 bases at V and 5 bases at J, with 15 bases between. The CDR3 length is 15 residues. CDR3 bases: TGTGCCAGCAGTGAAACACCGGGACACCTTTATGGCTACACCTTC. This encodes CASSETPGHLYGYTF.

This chain uses TRBV6-2 or TRBV6-3 with TRBJ2-1; 9 bases match TRBD1. Germline V gene data show CDR1 as MNHEY and CDR2 as SVGEGT. The CDR3 sequence is 15 residues long. V gave up 4 bases and J gave up 3 bases; unmatched junction bases: 4. Here the CDR3 DNA reads TGTGCCAGCAGTTTAACAGGGGGCCACTACAATGAGCAGTTCTTC. This translates into CASSLTGGHYNEQFF.

The chain has TRBV19 and TRBJ2-1; 10 bases match TRBD2. V gave up 7 bases and J gave up 10 bases; unmatched junction bases: 13. Germline values: CDR1 LNHDA, CDR2 SQIVND (reference sequence). The CDR3 spans 15 residues. CDR3 bases: TGTGCCAGTATTGGGACTAGCGTGGGGATTGGCGAGCAGTTCTTC. This translates into CASIGTSVGIGEQFF. Variable domain in full (rest from reference TRBV19 and TRBJ2-1): DGGITQSPKYLFRKEGQNVTLSCEQNLNHDAMYWYRQDPGQGLRLIYYSQIVNDFQKGDIAEGYSVSREKKESFPLTVTSAQKNPTAFYLCASIGTSVGIGEQFFGPGTRLTVL.